This T cell receptor beta chain was sequenced during a study of T cell responses to AZD1222 COVID-19 vaccine. Regarding the study as a whole: Receipt of two AZD1222 doses was followed by a rise in Spike-specific TCR breadth and depth. At 160-218 and 743-854, vaccine-associated CD4 TCRs were dominant, and they spanned spike. Only 5 to 7 individuals given AZD1222 were seropositive at baseline. Clonal diversity was possibly underestimated; the donors were predominantly white British and more often female.

Libraries were prepared by immunoSEQ multiplex PCR; TCRdb keeps only in-frame clonotypes and omits some of them. Among over 95,000 clones listed, about four fifths were seen once. Comments on this clone: Its cognate antigen is unknown.

The V end was cut by 10 bases, the J end by 3 bases, with 10 bases between. Per the germline V gene, CDR1 is SGDLS and CDR2 is YYNGEE. This CDR3 is 11 amino acids long. The J gene is TRBJ1-2, the V gene TRBV9, with D uncertain. The sequence was collected from an adult who received the AZD1222 COVID-19 vaccine. The material was peripheral blood, obtained 28 days after the second AZD1222 dose. The chain's CDR3 is CASGEDYGYTF. The CDR3 DNA follows: TGTGCCTCAGGCGAGGACTATGGCTACACCTTC.